The 28 T cell receptor beta chains in this list originate from one sample, sequenced in a study of blood T cell repertoires in COVID-19. Assay used: immunoSEQ multiplex PCR; TCRdb lists only in-frame clones, some missing. The table lists tens of thousands of clones, about nine tenths of them singletons. Sample: peripheral blood. The receptor source for this set is a man aged 55 to 69 with COVID-19, enrolled during active disease.

This sequence joins TRBV10-1 and TRBJ1-1; D might be TRBD1 (6 bases). CDR3 length: 14 residues. V lost 3 bases, J lost 6 bases, and 14 bases lay in between. CDR1 is WNHNN and CDR2 is SYGVQD in the germline V gene (reference sequence). The CDR3, as DNA: TGCGCCAGCAGTGATATTACAGGGTCCCCTGAAGCTTTCTTT. Encoded protein: CASSDITGSPEAFF.

V gene TRBV4-3 combines with J gene TRBJ2-5; 8 bases are shared with TRBD2. The V and J ends lost 0 bases and 3 bases, in that order; junction bases with no gene match: 12. There are 18 residues in the CDR3. CDR1 LGHNA and CDR2 YSLEER come from the germline V gene. CDR3 in amino acids: CASSQDKTSGPFKETQYF. CDR3 nucleotide sequence: TGCGCCAGCAGCCAAGATAAAACTAGCGGTCCATTTAAAGAGACCCAGTACTTC.

This clone showed up just once. The genes are TRBV6-2 or TRBV6-3 and TRBJ2-3; D not certain. This CDR3 spans 13 amino acids. V was clipped by 4 bases and J by 1 base, with 6 bases between them. The germline gives CDR1 MNHEY, CDR2 SVGEGT. Here the CDR3 DNA reads TGTGCCAGCAGTTCCAGCGGCACAGATACGCAGTATTTT. Its translation: CASSSSGTDTQYF.

The chain recombines TRBV10-3 with TRBJ1-1; D gene ambiguous. Germline V gives CDR1 ENHRY, CDR2 SYGVKD. The V end was cut by 6 bases, the J end by 0 bases, with 14 bases between. The length of the CDR3 is 15 residues. Here the CDR3 DNA reads TGTGCCATCAGCGGCCGACTCATTGTGAACACTGAAGCTTTCTTT. Its translation: CAISGRLIVNTEAFF.

The J gene is TRBJ2-2, the V gene TRBV10-3; 13 bases line up with TRBD2. Trimming took 11 bases from V and 7 from J; bases not matched to a gene: 13. The CDR3 length is 16 residues. Germline V gene data show CDR1 as ENHRY and CDR2 as SYGVKD. The CDR3 here is CAVGLAGALEGGELFF. The CDR3 DNA sequence: TGTGCCGTCGGACTAGCGGGAGCCCTTGAGGGCGGGGAGCTGTTTTTT.

The chain combines TRBV24-1 with TRBJ1-1; D is ambiguous. V gave up 6 bases and J gave up 1 base, with 5 bases separating them. This CDR3 spans 12 amino acids. Germline CDR1 reads KGHDR; CDR2 reads SFDVKD. CDR3 sequence (DNA): TGTGCCACCAGTTCCTCGAACACTGAAGCTTTCTTT. It translates to CATSSSNTEAFF.

V gene TRBV11-3 combines with J gene TRBJ2-6, with 12 positions matching TRBD1. J was trimmed by 4 bases and V by 6 bases; bases with no gene match: 4. In germline, CDR1 is SGHNT, CDR2 YENEEA. This CDR3 is built from 16 residues. The CDR3 protein is CASSRDRGPGANVLTF. For the CDR3, the DNA is TGTGCCAGCAGTCGGGACAGGGGGCCCGGGGCCAACGTCCTGACTTTC.

This chain links TRBV7-9 with TRBJ2-1; tentative D call: TRBD2 (6 bases). Trimming took 0 bases from V and 4 from J, leaving 16 bases between them. Per the germline V gene, CDR1 is SEHNR and CDR2 is FQNEAQ (reference sequence). The CDR3 covers 17 residues. The CDR3 bases are TGTGCCAGCAGCTTAGCTACTCCGGGACTCCTGTACAATGAGCAGTTCTTC. It is translated as CASSLATPGLLYNEQFF.

The chain has TRBV7-2 and TRBJ2-2; no firm D call. V shed 2 bases and J shed 4 bases, with 8 bases lying between them. Germline V gives CDR1 SGHTA, CDR2 FQGNSA. This CDR3 is built from 14 residues. The CDR3 loop reads CASSLYYTTGELFF. CDR3 bases: TGTGCCAGCAGCTTATACTATACCACCGGGGAGCTGTTTTTT.

The chain combines TRBV9 with TRBJ2-7; 11 bases agree with TRBD2. J gave up 5 bases and V 4 bases, and 8 bases lay outside the gene matches. CDR1 and CDR2 (germline): SGDLS, YYNGEE. The CDR3 totals 15 residues. The CDR3 sequence: CASSLRSGRDNEQYF. The CDR3 DNA is TGTGCCAGCAGCCTCCGTAGCGGGAGGGACAACGAGCAGTACTTC.

The chain joins TRBV18 to TRBJ1-4; TRBD1 matches at 7 bases. J lost 3 bases, V lost 4 bases, and 5 bases had no gene match. This CDR3 contains 15 residues. The germline CDR1 and CDR2 sequences are KGHSH and LQKENI. The DNA of the CDR3 is TGTGCCAGCTCACAAAGTCAGGGGGCTAATGAAAAACTGTTTTTT. Translating gives CASSQSQGANEKLFF.

This clone occurred once. The V call is TRBV11-3, the J call TRBJ2-2, with TRBD2 matching over 11 bases. V lost 7 bases to trimming and J lost 5 bases; unmatched junction nucleotides: 12. From germline, CDR1 is SGHNT and CDR2 YENEEA. The length of the CDR3 is 17 residues. CDR3 in DNA: TGTGCCAGCACCTTTCCAAGACTAGCGGGATGGACCGGGGAGCTGTTTTTT. This translates into CASTFPRLAGWTGELFF. Full variable domain (missing parts from reference TRBV11-3 and TRBJ2-2): EAGVVQSPRYKIIEKKQPVAFWCNPISGHNTLYWYLQNLGQGPELLIRYENEEAVDDSQLPKDRFSAERLKGVDSTLKIQPAELGDSAVYLCASTFPRLAGWTGELFFGEGSRLTVL.

The chain uses TRBV6-4 and TRBJ2-2, with 12 bases that match TRBD2. Germline lookup yields CDR1 MRHNA and CDR2 SNTAGT. This CDR3 region has 16 residues. The V gene end was trimmed by 6 bases and the J gene end by 4 bases; junction bases not matched to a gene: 6. CDR3 nucleotide sequence: TGTGCCAGCAGCAGACTAGCGGGAGCTGGCACCGGGGAGCTGTTTTTT. It translates to CASSRLAGAGTGELFF.

This chain connects TRBV24-1 to TRBJ2-2, with 9 bases fitting TRBD1. The J segment lost 7 bases and the V segment lost 3 bases, leaving 8 bases of the junction unmatched. CDR1 and CDR2 from the germline V gene are KGHDR and SFDVKD. The CDR3 sequence is 16 residues long. The CDR3 DNA sequence: TGTGCCACCAGTGATCACCACAGGGGGCAGGGCGGGGAGCTGTTTTTT. It codes for CATSDHHRGQGGELFF.

The chain has TRBV27 and TRBJ2-7; 8 bases are shared with TRBD1. Trimming at V came to 2 bases and at J to 4 bases, leaving 7 bases not matched to a gene. Germline V lookup: CDR1 MNHEY, CDR2 SMNVEV (reference sequence). This CDR3 contains 15 residues. The DNA of the CDR3 is TGTGCCAGCAGTTTACGTAGGACAGGGAATTACGAGCAGTACTTC. Residues: CASSLRRTGNYEQYF.

This clone was seen only a few times. Written as DNA, the CDR3 is TGCAGCGTTCCACAGGGGGCGAGCTCCTACAATGAGCAGTTCTTC. Protein: CSVPQGASSYNEQFF. This chain uses TRBV29-1 with TRBJ2-1; 9 bases line up with TRBD1. V gave up 5 bases and J gave up 0 bases; unmatched junction bases: 5. Germline V CDR1 and CDR2: SQVTM, ANQGSEA. The CDR3 is made up of 15 amino acids.

V and J are TRBV4-1 and TRBJ2-3, with TRBD2 identical over 8 bases. The J segment lost 2 bases and the V segment lost 0 bases, leaving 7 bases of the junction unmatched. Germline CDR1 and CDR2: MGHRA and YSYEKL. There are 17 residues in the CDR3. The CDR3 sequence: CASSQETGGGYTDTQYF. The CDR3 nucleotides read TGCGCCAGCAGCCAAGAGACGGGAGGGGGTTACACAGATACGCAGTATTTT.

The chain couples TRBV2 to TRBJ2-5; D gene ambiguous. Germline CDR1 is SNHLY and CDR2 is FYNNEI. The CDR3 totals 12 residues. Trimming pared 0 bases from V and 5 bases from J, leaving 4 bases between. As DNA, the CDR3 is TGTGCCAGCAGTGAAGCTTCTGAGACCCAGTACTTC. Amino acid sequence: CASSEASETQYF.

The CDR3 reads CASSQVYSCSYEQYF. The CDR3 region has the DNA TGTGCCAGCAGCCAAGTTTACTCTTGCTCCTACGAGCAGTACTTC. This chain links TRBV14 with TRBJ2-7; D remains unclear. This CDR3 is built from 15 residues. Germline V gene data show CDR1 as SGHDN and CDR2 as FVKESK. Deletions cut 1 base from V and 0 bases from J, with 10 bases between.

The V gene is TRBV7-3, the J gene TRBJ2-5, with a tentative D call TRBD2 (5 bases). Germline-derived CDR1 and CDR2 are SGHTA and FQGTGA. V lost 5 bases to trimming and J lost 5 bases, with 12 bases between them. The CDR3 sequence is 13 residues long. CDR3: CASSTSSGETQYF. The CDR3 DNA follows: TGTGCCAGCAGCACCTCCTCGGGGGAGACCCAGTACTTC.

The J gene is TRBJ2-3, the V gene TRBV18; D gene uncertain. The ends were cut back, 3 bases at V and 4 bases at J, with 5 bases in the middle. The CDR3 runs to 12 residues. Germline V gene lookup returns CDR1 KGHSH and CDR2 LQKENI. CDR3 residues: CASSPLSDTQYF. CDR3 bases: TGTGCCAGCTCACCCCTTTCAGATACGCAGTATTTT. The variable domain in full, with the rest retrieved from reference TRBV18 and TRBJ2-3, is NAGVMQNPRHLVRRRGQEARLRCSPMKGHSHVYWYRQLPEEGLKFMVYLQKENIIDESGMPKERFSAEFPKEGPSILRIQQVVRGDSAAYFCASSPLSDTQYFGPGTRLTVL.

The V call is TRBV4-3, the J call TRBJ2-7; TRBD2 matches at 10 bases. The CDR3 runs 13 residues. CDR1 and CDR2 from the germline V gene are LGHNA and YSLEER. The trim removed 3 bases at V and 6 bases at J, leaving 2 bases unmatched. CDR3: CASSQGLASEQYF. CDR3 nucleotides: TGCGCCAGCAGCCAGGGACTAGCGAGCGAGCAGTACTTC.

The gene calls are TRBV5-1 and TRBJ2-1; TRBD2 aligns across 12 bases. CDR3 length: 17 residues. Germline lookup yields CDR1 SGHRS and CDR2 YFSETQ. V was pared by 4 bases and J by 7 bases, with 12 bases of the junction left unmatched. In DNA, the CDR3 is TGCGCCAGCAGCCTCGTTCCCCTAGCGGGAGGGCCGAATGAGCAGTTCTTC. Residues: CASSLVPLAGGPNEQFF.

The rearrangement links TRBV3-1 (or the pseudogene TRBV3-2) to TRBJ1-2, with a weak D call TRBD1 (6 bases). Trimming left V 5 bases short and J 9 bases short, with 19 bases between. Germline V lookup: CDR1 LGHDT, CDR2 YNNKEL (reference sequence). The CDR3 loop spans 14 amino acids. CDR3 protein: CASSYIGQPRSYTF. CDR3 DNA sequence: TGTGCCAGCAGCTACATAGGACAGCCTCGGAGCTACACCTTC.

This clone was observed a single time. The CDR3 DNA sequence: TGTGCTAGTGGCCCGGGACAGGGACGCCGCTCCTACGAGCAGTACTTC. This gives the protein CASGPGQGRRSYEQYF. The V and J genes are TRBV12-5 and TRBJ2-7; TRBD1 matches at 9 bases. Germline V gives CDR1 LGHNT, CDR2 FRNRAP. The CDR3 has 16 residues. J lost 0 bases, V lost 6 bases, and 9 bases had no gene match.

This clone appeared once. The chain joins TRBV6-6 to TRBJ1-4; unclear D gene. The CDR3 loop spans 14 amino acids. CDR1 and CDR2 (germline): MNHNY, SVGAGI (reference sequence). V lost 8 bases and J lost 0, with 10 bases in between. CDR3 in DNA: TGTGCCAGCTGCAACATCTCAACTAATGAAAAACTGTTTTTT. Its protein product is CASCNISTNEKLFF.

The chain links TRBV28 to TRBJ1-4; tentative D call: TRBD1 (6 bases). The germline V gene encodes CDR1 MDHEN and CDR2 SYDVKM. The CDR3 covers 16 residues. Trimming cost V 5 bases and J 5 bases, with 18 bases left between them. This CDR3 is CASSHIEQGPNEKLFF. CDR3 nucleotide sequence: TGTGCCAGCAGTCACATAGAACAGGGACCGAATGAAAAACTGTTTTTT. Using reference TRBV28 and TRBJ1-4 for the parts outside the CDR3, the full variable domain is DVKVTQSSRYLVKRTGEKVFLECVQDMDHENMFWYRQDPGLGLRLIYFSYDVKMKEKGDIPEGYSVSREKKERFSLILESASTNQTSMYLCASSHIEQGPNEKLFFGSGTQLSVL.

The CDR3 here is CASSPGQGAPNTGELFF. CDR3 nucleotides: TGTGCCAGCAGCCCCGGACAGGGGGCTCCGAACACCGGGGAGCTGTTTTTT. The V gene is TRBV11-3, the J gene TRBJ2-2, with TRBD1 matching 11 bases. The germline gives CDR1 SGHNT, CDR2 YENEEA. V was clipped by 5 bases and J by 0 bases; unmatched bases: 5. There are 17 residues in the CDR3.